The present TCR beta chain was sequenced within a study of blood T cell repertoires in COVID-19. Study information: The cDNA or gDNA used as material had been derived from T cells, B-cell-depleted T cells, or PBMCs.

The CDR3 runs 14 residues. V lost 4 bases and J lost 5, with 15 bases in between. CDR1 and CDR2 (germline): SGHAT, FQNNGV. In the original workflow: It was from reference gene primer amplification that nucleated cell counts were estimated. The repertoire was sequenced with immunoSEQ multiplex PCR; TCRdb's copy has only in-frame clones and lacks some. V and J calls and clone size come straight from that table; D and trimming were deduced from the DNA. The sample yields 150,000 to 200,000 clones, roughly nine tenths seen once. This receptor was identified in a man between 65 and 85 years old with active or convalescent COVID-19. The sample comprised peripheral blood. This rearrangement joins TRBV11-2 to TRBJ2-7; a weak D match, TRBD2 (5 bases). CDR3 DNA sequence: TGTGCCAGCAGCTCCCAACTAGGTAGCGACGAGCAGTACTTC. Translated: CASSSQLGSDEQYF.